In its sample, the clone carrying this TCR beta chain was seen a few times. CDR1 is MGHRA and CDR2 is YSYEKL in the germline V gene. V dropped 0 bases and J dropped 2 bases, with 16 bases sitting between them. The CDR3 has 17 amino acids. The data were taken from a study of T-cell reconstitution after alpha-beta-depleted transplantation in children. Unique molecular identifiers were incorporated into the prepared TCRbeta library. TCRdb used MiXCR to reprocess the PCR reads, holding one entry per CDR3 protein. The sample has over 300,000 distinct CDR3 sequences; 9% to 12% are singletons. V is TRBV4-1 and J is TRBJ2-5; TRBD1 is a possible D gene (5 bases). This TCR came from a human donor who donated a stem cell graft to a child with acute lymphoblastic leukemia. The specimen comprised PBMCs from the stem cell graft donor, sampled from the stem cell graft. CDR3 region: CASSQDVGDNPQETQYF. CDR3 in DNA: TGCGCCAGCAGCCAAGATGTAGGGGATAATCCTCAAGAGACCCAGTACTTC.